This T cell receptor (beta chain) comes out of a study of blood T cell repertoires in COVID-19. On the study more broadly: COVID-19 samples from acute and convalescent phases originated in the United States, Italy and Spain. PBMCs, B-cell-depleted T cells, or T cells were the source of the cDNA or gDNA that made up the material.

The CDR3 has 15 amino acids. With 0 bases clipped from V and 6 bases from J, the junction kept 4 bases outside the gene matches. CDR1 ENHRY and CDR2 SYGVKD come from the germline V gene. Authors' methods: The assay estimated nucleated cells by amplifying reference gene primers. Measured with immunoSEQ multiplex PCR; TCRdb has only the in-frame clones, and not every one. The D gene and trimming were derived from the DNA, and the V and J assignments and clone size from that table. Altogether about 300,000 clones are present, about nine tenths being singletons, with the ten largest covering more than 6.5%.

The sequencing input was peripheral blood. This clonotype originated in a young woman who had recovered from COVID-19. The chain couples TRBV10-3 to TRBJ1-4; the match to TRBD1 covers 7 bases. The CDR3 nucleotides are TGTGCCATCAGTGAGTCGGGGACAGCCCATGAAAAACTGTTTTTT. It codes for CAISESGTAHEKLFF.